Shown below are 27 T cell receptor beta chains from a single sample sequenced in a study of T cell responses to AZD1222 COVID-19 vaccine. TCRdb's copy holds only in-frame clones and misses some; the assay was immunoSEQ multiplex PCR. The sample contains more than 85,000 clones, 89% of which appear only once. Sequenced here: peripheral blood, sampled 28 days after the second AZD1222 dose. These receptors were collected from an adult who received the AZD1222 COVID-19 vaccine.

The rearrangement links TRBV2 to TRBJ2-3; the D is unclear. The CDR3 is 13 residues long. CDR1 is SNHLY and CDR2 is FYNNEI in the germline V gene. Between the trimmed V and J ends, which lost 7 bases and 5 bases, there was a span of 13 bases. For the CDR3, the DNA is TGTGCCAGCAATATCTTCGCGAGAGATACGCAGTATTTT. This encodes CASNIFARDTQYF.

V is TRBV5-5 and J is TRBJ1-1; no firm D call. Germline CDR1 is SGHKS and CDR2 is YYEKEE (reference sequence). The CDR3 loop spans 16 amino acids. The germline V and J ends were trimmed by 1 base and 1 base, with 14 bases remaining between them. CDR3 sequence reads: CASSLLIRLGNTEAFF. In DNA form, the CDR3 reads TGTGCCAGCAGCTTGCTCATCCGTCTAGGGAACACTGAAGCTTTCTTT.

This clone was recorded once. The rearrangement uses TRBV7-2 and TRBJ2-7, with 10 bases matching TRBD1. Trimming removed 4 bases from V and 4 bases from J; junction bases left unmatched: 16. This CDR3 comprises 18 residues. Germline CDR1 reads SGHTA; CDR2 reads FQGNSA. The CDR3 nucleotides are TGTGCCAGCAGCTGGAAGACAGGGGGCGTCGGTTTCATGTACGAGCAGTACTTC. Translated, it gives CASSWKTGGVGFMYEQYF.

Written as DNA, the CDR3 is TGTGCCATAAACGAGCAGGGGCTGAACACTGAAGCTTTCTTT. Translating gives CAINEQGLNTEAFF. The rearrangement links TRBV6-5 to TRBJ1-1; weak D call: TRBD1 (6 bases). Germline CDR1 reads MNHEY; CDR2 reads SVGAGI. The V gene lost 10 bases and the J gene lost 0 bases, with 15 bases spanning the gap. The CDR3 totals 14 residues.

This chain's CDR3 is CASSLWQHRTDTQYF. The CDR3 DNA reads as TGTGCCAGCAGCTTATGGCAGCACAGGACAGATACGCAGTATTTT. The chain combines TRBV11-2 with TRBJ2-3, with a tentative D call TRBD1 (5 bases). CDR1 is SGHAT, CDR2 FQNNGV, per germline. The CDR3 is 15 residues long. Trimming removed 2 bases from V and 3 bases from J, with 12 bases in between.

This clone appeared once. The CDR3 nucleotides read TGCAGTGCTACTCAAGACTACGAGCAGTACTTC. Translating it yields CSATQDYEQYF. The rearrangement uses TRBV20-1 and TRBJ2-7; unclear D gene. V lost 4 bases, J lost 3 bases, and 7 bases lay in between. This CDR3 comprises 11 residues. Per germline, CDR1 DFQATT and CDR2 SNEGSKA (reference sequence).

As DNA, the CDR3 is TGTGCCAGTAGTACAGGGGCGATATCGTACCAAGAGACCCAGTACTTC. It encodes CASSTGAISYQETQYF. J is TRBJ2-5 and V is TRBV19; maybe TRBD1 (6 bases). The CDR3 contains 16 residues. Germline V gene sequence: CDR1 LNHDA, CDR2 SQIVND (reference sequence). Trimming stripped 4 bases from V and 0 bases from J, with 15 bases between.

This chain connects TRBV3-1 (or the pseudogene TRBV3-2) to TRBJ2-1; D tentatively fits TRBD1 or TRBD2 (5 bases each). CDR1 is LGHDT, CDR2 YNNKEL, per germline (reference sequence). This CDR3 has 11 residues. The germline V and J ends were trimmed by 4 bases and 9 bases, with 7 bases remaining between them. In DNA form, the CDR3 reads TGTGCCAGCAGCCGGGGGAGTGAGCAGTTCTTC. It is translated as CASSRGSEQFF.

This rearrangement joins TRBV3-1 (or the pseudogene TRBV3-2) to TRBJ2-2; a possible D gene is TRBD2 (6 bases). Germline V gene lookup returns CDR1 LGHDT and CDR2 YNNKEL (reference sequence). This CDR3 comprises 16 residues. Trimming stripped 1 base from V and 0 bases from J, with 9 bases between. CDR3 sequence: CASSQGRRANTGELFF. Here the CDR3 DNA reads TGTGCCAGCAGCCAAGGGAGGAGGGCGAACACCGGGGAGCTGTTTTTT.

The V call is TRBV10-3, the J call TRBJ2-5, with D unclear. This CDR3 spans 14 amino acids. Trimming left V 3 bases short and J 0 bases short, with 8 bases between. Germline CDR1 is ENHRY and CDR2 is SYGVKD. The CDR3 sequence: CAISDAVNQETQYF. CDR3 coding DNA: TGTGCCATCAGTGATGCCGTCAACCAAGAGACCCAGTACTTC.

J is TRBJ1-4 and V is TRBV5-1, with 8 bases that match TRBD1. The CDR3 spans 15 residues. Trimming at V came to 5 bases and at J to 3 bases, leaving 6 bases not matched to a gene. Germline loops: CDR1 SGHRS, CDR2 YFSETQ. This CDR3 is CASSSQTGANEKLFF. CDR3 nucleotides: TGCGCCAGCAGTTCTCAGACAGGGGCTAATGAAAAACTGTTTTTT.

CDR3 loop: CASSLGTSGRALDTQYF. In nucleotides, the CDR3 is TGTGCCAGCAGTTTAGGGACTAGCGGGAGGGCCTTGGATACGCAGTATTTT. The chain joins TRBV27 to TRBJ2-3; 16 bases match TRBD2. CDR1 is MNHEY and CDR2 is SMNVEV in the germline V gene (reference sequence). J was trimmed by 6 bases and V by 2 bases; bases with no gene match: 5. This CDR3 has 17 residues.

This rearrangement joins TRBV7-2 to TRBJ1-4; D uncertain. Per germline, CDR1 SGHTA and CDR2 FQGNSA. V was clipped by 1 base and J by 3 bases, with 6 bases between them. The CDR3 runs to 14 residues. CDR3 amino acids: CASSLGVSNEKLFF. In nucleotides, the CDR3 is TGTGCCAGCAGCTTAGGGGTCTCTAATGAAAAACTGTTTTTT.

This rearrangement joins TRBV19 to TRBJ2-7; 12 bases line up with TRBD2. V shed 5 bases and J 0 bases; nucleotides not matched to a gene: 8. CDR1 and CDR2 from the germline V gene are LNHDA and SQIVND (reference sequence). The CDR3 sequence is 17 residues long. The chain's CDR3 is CASSLGLAGESSYEQYF. CDR3 bases: TGTGCCAGTAGTTTGGGACTAGCGGGCGAGAGCTCCTACGAGCAGTACTTC.

The chain employs TRBV19 and TRBJ2-3; D is undetermined. Germline V gene data show CDR1 as LNHDA and CDR2 as SQIVND (reference sequence). The CDR3 totals 15 residues. V was cut by 0 bases and J by 0 bases, with 7 bases left in between. The CDR3 sequence is CASSIEGRSTDTQYF. Here the CDR3 DNA reads TGTGCCAGTAGTATAGAGGGCAGAAGCACAGATACGCAGTATTTT.

The J gene is TRBJ2-5, the V gene TRBV3-1 (or the pseudogene TRBV3-2); D may match TRBD1 or TRBD2 (5 bases each). The germline V gene encodes CDR1 LGHDT and CDR2 YNNKEL (reference sequence). The length of the CDR3 is 14 residues. Trimming took off 2 bases at V and 4 bases at J, with 11 bases between the two ends. DNA for the CDR3: TGTGCCAGCAGCCAAACCGGGACGAGAGAGACCCAGTACTTC. It is translated as CASSQTGTRETQYF.

The J gene is TRBJ2-1, the V gene TRBV5-4; D remains ambiguous. V lost 0 bases, J lost 6 bases, and 4 bases lay in between. CDR1 and CDR2 (germline): SGHNT, YYREEE (reference sequence). The CDR3 runs to 12 residues. The DNA of the CDR3 is TGTGCCAGCAGCTTGGGAGGCAATGAGCAGTTCTTC. Encoded protein: CASSLGGNEQFF. Full variable domain (outside the CDR3, taken from reference TRBV5-4 and TRBJ2-1): ETGVTQSPTHLIKTRGQQVTLRCSSQSGHNTVSWYQQALGQGPQFIFQYYREEENGRGNFPPRFSGLQFPNYSSELNVNALELDDSALYLCASSLGGNEQFFGPGTRLTVL.

This clone was detected only once. The rearrangement joins TRBV7-6 to TRBJ2-2; maybe TRBD2 (6 bases). The CDR3 sequence is 15 residues long. The V gene lost 4 bases and the J gene lost 5 bases, with 14 bases spanning the gap. Germline V gene lookup returns CDR1 SGHVS and CDR2 FNYEAQ. CDR3 nucleotides: TGTGCCAGCAGCTCGGCGGGGACTTATACCGGGGAGCTGTTTTTT. Protein: CASSSAGTYTGELFF.

The rearrangement links TRBV10-3 to TRBJ1-1; possible D gene TRBD1, 6 bases. Germline V CDR1 and CDR2: ENHRY, SYGVKD. The CDR3 totals 12 residues. The V gene lost 9 bases and the J gene lost 5 bases, with 13 bases spanning the gap. The DNA for the CDR3 is TGTGCCATTGCGGGGGGCTCTACTGAAGCTTTCTTT. Translating gives CAIAGGSTEAFF.

V is TRBV28 and J is TRBJ2-1, with TRBD1 identical over 8 bases. V lost 5 bases to trimming and J lost 0 bases; unmatched junction nucleotides: 9. CDR1 is MDHEN, CDR2 SYDVKM, per germline. The CDR3 loop spans 17 amino acids. In nucleotides, the CDR3 is TGTGCCAGCAGTCTGGGACAGGTCCGCGGCTCCTACAATGAGCAGTTCTTC. Amino acid sequence: CASSLGQVRGSYNEQFF.

This chain joins TRBV7-3 and TRBJ2-3; 8 bases line up with TRBD2. The CDR3 is made up of 19 amino acids. V shed 0 bases and J 1 base; nucleotides not matched to a gene: 12. Germline CDR1 is SGHTA and CDR2 is FQGTGA. As DNA, the CDR3 is TGTGCCAGCAGCTTAACGTTCAGTCGCCGGCGGGAGGGCACAGATACGCAGTATTTT. It encodes CASSLTFSRRREGTDTQYF.

V gene TRBV5-1 combines with J gene TRBJ2-7; D gene unclear. Between the trimmed V and J ends, which lost 1 base and 4 bases, there was a span of 6 bases. CDR3 length equals 12 residues. Germline CDR1 and CDR2: SGHRS and YFSETQ. In nucleotides, the CDR3 is TGCGCCAGCAGCTTGTATCCATACGAGCAGTACTTC. The encoded protein is CASSLYPYEQYF.

V gene TRBV6-5 combines with J gene TRBJ2-6, with 7 bases identical to TRBD1. Germline V gene sequence: CDR1 MNHEY, CDR2 SVGAGI. The CDR3 has 15 amino acids. V shed 10 bases and J 0 bases; nucleotides not matched to a gene: 6. The CDR3 DNA sequence: TGTGCCACACAGGCAGGGGGCTCTGGGGCCAACGTCCTGACTTTC. It encodes CATQAGGSGANVLTF.

The rearrangement uses TRBV19 and TRBJ1-1; D perhaps matches TRBD1 (5 bases). CDR3 length: 13 amino acids. Germline V gives CDR1 LNHDA, CDR2 SQIVND (reference sequence). Trimming stripped 3 bases from V and 5 bases from J, with 10 bases between. The CDR3 sequence: CASSMAGFTEAFF. In DNA, the CDR3 is TGTGCCAGTAGTATGGCAGGGTTTACTGAAGCTTTCTTT. The whole variable domain, remainder taken from reference TRBV19 and TRBJ1-1, is DGGITQSPKYLFRKEGQNVTLSCEQNLNHDAMYWYRQDPGQGLRLIYYSQIVNDFQKGDIAEGYSVSREKKESFPLTVTSAQKNPTAFYLCASSMAGFTEAFFGQGTRLTVV.

This clone showed up just a few times. The chain is built from TRBV13 and TRBJ2-5; TRBD1 agrees at 7 bases. This CDR3 region has 15 residues. V lost 0 bases and J lost 4; bases outside the gene matches: 5. Looked up from germline, CDR1 is PRHDT and CDR2 is FYEKMQ (reference sequence). CDR3 nucleotides: TGTGCCAGCAGCTTAGGGCCGGGACAGAGAGAGACCCAGTACTTC. Its protein product is CASSLGPGQRETQYF.

The chain is built from TRBV10-3 and TRBJ2-7; the D call may be TRBD1 or TRBD2 (6 bases each). The CDR3 sequence is 13 residues long. The V gene's germline CDR1 is ENHRY and CDR2 SYGVKD. V was cut by 7 bases and J by 0 bases, with 10 bases left in between. CDR3 bases: TGTGCCATCAAGGGGGGAGACTCCTACGAGCAGTACTTC. It is translated as CAIKGGDSYEQYF.

The chain uses TRBV7-3 and TRBJ2-3; maybe TRBD1 (6 bases). The germline V gene has CDR1 SGHTA and CDR2 FQGTGA. CDR3 size: 13 residues. V dropped 5 bases and J dropped 3 bases, with 9 bases sitting between them. As DNA, the CDR3 is TGTGCCAGCAGCGGGCAGGGGACAGATACGCAGTATTTT. Its translation: CASSGQGTDTQYF.